The entry below describes one T cell receptor beta chain. Its antigen is not known. The data were obtained in a study of T-cell memory formation after mild COVID-19. Notes on the study in general: The study found balanced CD4/CD8 in clones contracting day 15 to 85 and a CD4+ lean in later expanders. The finding that pre-infection memory included some responding clones suggested that cross-reactive memory joined.

The authors produced TCR alpha and TCR beta cDNA libraries with sample barcodes and UMIs by 5'RACE using constant-segment primers. TCRdb itself ran the 5' RACE reads through MiXCR, one entry per CDR3 protein. The table has roughly 130,000 distinct CDR3 sequences, over 15% seen once. Input material: PBMCs or a T cell subset sorted from them (not recorded which). This clonotype was sampled from a man younger than 35 who had mild COVID-19 (a few samples of this study predate the infection). Cell type and time point are not known.

The chain's CDR3 is CASSQGPGGTEAFF. The CDR3 nucleotides are TGTGCCAGCAGCCAAGGGCCTGGGGGGACTGAAGCTTTCTTT. This sequence joins TRBV3-1 and TRBJ1-1, with a possible D match to TRBD1 (5 bases). The CDR3 is 14 residues long. The V gene lost 1 base and the J gene lost 5 bases, with 11 bases spanning the gap. Germline V gene data show CDR1 as LGHDT and CDR2 as YNNKEL (reference sequence).